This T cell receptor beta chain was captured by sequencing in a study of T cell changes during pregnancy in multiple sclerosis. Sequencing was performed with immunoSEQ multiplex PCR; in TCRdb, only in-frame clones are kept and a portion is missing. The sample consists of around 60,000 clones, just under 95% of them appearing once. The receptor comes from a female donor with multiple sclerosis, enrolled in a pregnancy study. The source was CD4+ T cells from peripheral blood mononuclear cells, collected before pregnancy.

CDR3 nucleotides: TGTGCCAGCAGTCCGGACAGCGTGAACACTGAAGCTTTCTTT. It codes for CASSPDSVNTEAFF. The chain joins TRBV6-6 to TRBJ1-1, with D tentatively TRBD1 (6 bases). Trimming removed 5 bases at V and 0 bases at J, with 10 bases between. From germline, CDR1 is MNHNY and CDR2 SVGAGI (reference sequence). This CDR3 has 14 residues.